This T cell receptor beta chain is from a study of blood T cells in healthy people across ages. A remark on this clonotype: Its target is not known.

General study findings and limits: As age increased, TCR beta diversity per million T cells fell in a roughly linear fashion. There was a strong correlation between TCR beta diversity and naive T cell percentage.

Every sample had a minimum of 6 million PBMCs isolated. The germline V gene encodes CDR1 SGHRS and CDR2 YFSETQ. CDR3 length equals 16 residues. With V trimmed by 5 bases and J by 4 bases, 11 bases remained unmatched. Then a second PCR, running about 6 to 11 cycles, was carried out with a sample-barcoded 5' primer and a J-beta primer mix. A template-switch adaptor with 12 random nucleotides tagged each cDNA molecule. Each CDR3 protein gets one entry after TCRdb re-called the 5' RACE reads with MiXCR. The repertoire includes hundreds of thousands of distinct CDR3 sequences, about 20% of them detected once, and approximately 20% sits in the top ten.

Sequencing input: blood. The TCR was taken from a man between 65 and 85 years old in good health. The chain links TRBV5-1 to TRBJ2-2, with 7 bases matching TRBD1. The CDR3 region has the DNA TGCGCCAGCAGAAGGATCGAGGGGGCGGGCACCGGGGAGCTGTTTTTT. Encoded protein: CASRRIEGAGTGELFF.